Reported below is one T cell receptor beta chain. CDR1 and CDR2 from the germline V gene are SGDLS and YYNGEE. The CDR3 is 14 amino acids. Losses at the gene ends were 4 bases for V and 8 bases for J; bases not matched to a gene: 11. These data belong to a study of radiation and T cells in renal cell carcinoma. Stated time point: baseline pretreatment blood. Sample treatment: 15 Gy SBRT to primary tumor, nephrectomy 4 weeks later. Method: immunoSEQ multiplex PCR; TCRdb's copy keeps in-frame clones and lacks some. This repertoire shows about 130,000 clones, over 75% found once; its top ten account for more than 10%.

The rearrangement uses TRBV9 and TRBJ1-1; 7 bases fit TRBD1. This sample comprised blood, obtained from a patient whose treatment included radiotherapy and nephrectomy. The receptor's source is a woman in her forties or fifties with renal cell carcinoma. CDR3 DNA: TGTGCCAGCAGCCCCTCTTATAGGGGGCCCGAAGCTTTCTTT. As protein: CASSPSYRGPEAFF.